This TCR beta chain comes out of a study of T cell clones after liver transplantation. Whole-study context: Apart from three HCV-positive recipients, transplants were for non-autoimmune, non-viral reasons.

On this clone itself: Antigen: not known.

CDR1 and CDR2 from the germline V gene are SGHTA and FQGNSA. The V and J ends lost 4 bases and 4 bases, in that order; junction bases with no gene match: 7. This CDR3 is built from 15 residues. TCRdb keeps only in-frame clones here, not all; method: immunoSEQ multiplex PCR. Here the sample spans tens of thousands of clones, 75% to 85% being singletons. Study observations and caveats: In most of the 8 subjects, circulating graft-donor-reactive CD4 TCRbeta sequences fell significantly after transplant.

This receptor was identified in a human patient who received a liver transplant. Some T cells may have originated in the graft donor. This specimen was CD4+ T cells from blood, taken 12 months after liver transplant. The chain employs TRBV7-2 and TRBJ2-1, with TRBD2 matching over 7 bases. CDR3 in amino acids: CASSSSGTMYNEQFF. CDR3 DNA: TGTGCCAGCAGCTCCTCCGGGACTATGTACAATGAGCAGTTCTTC.